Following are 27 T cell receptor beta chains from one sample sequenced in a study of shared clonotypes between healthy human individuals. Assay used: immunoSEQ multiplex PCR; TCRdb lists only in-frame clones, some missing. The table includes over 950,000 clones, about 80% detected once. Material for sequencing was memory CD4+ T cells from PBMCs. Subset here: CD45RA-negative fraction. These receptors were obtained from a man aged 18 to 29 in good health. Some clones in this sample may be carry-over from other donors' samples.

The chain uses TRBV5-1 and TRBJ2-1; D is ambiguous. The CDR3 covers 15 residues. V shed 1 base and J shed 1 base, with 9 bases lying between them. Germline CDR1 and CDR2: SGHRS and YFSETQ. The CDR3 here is CASSLYSSSYNEQFF. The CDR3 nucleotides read TGCGCCAGCAGCTTGTACTCTTCTTCCTACAATGAGCAGTTCTTC.

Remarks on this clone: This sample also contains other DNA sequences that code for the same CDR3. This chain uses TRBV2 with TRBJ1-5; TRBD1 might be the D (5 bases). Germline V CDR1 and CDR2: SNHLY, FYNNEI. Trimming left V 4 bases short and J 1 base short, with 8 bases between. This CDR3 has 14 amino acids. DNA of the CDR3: TGTGCCAGCAGTGTGGACACCAGCAATCAGCCCCAGCATTTT. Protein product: CASSVDTSNQPQHF.

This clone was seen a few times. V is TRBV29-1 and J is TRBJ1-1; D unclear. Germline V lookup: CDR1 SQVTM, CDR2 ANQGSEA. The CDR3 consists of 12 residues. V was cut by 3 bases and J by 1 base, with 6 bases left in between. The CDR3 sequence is CSVDIWNTEAFF. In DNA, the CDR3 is TGCAGCGTTGACATCTGGAACACTGAAGCTTTCTTT.

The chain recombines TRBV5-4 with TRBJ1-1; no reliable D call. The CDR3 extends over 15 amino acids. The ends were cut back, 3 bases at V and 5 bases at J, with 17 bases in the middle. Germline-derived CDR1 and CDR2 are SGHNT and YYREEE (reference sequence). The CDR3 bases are TGTGCCAGCAGCTACTCCCAGGCGAGGCGGACTGAAGCTTTCTTT. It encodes CASSYSQARRTEAFF.

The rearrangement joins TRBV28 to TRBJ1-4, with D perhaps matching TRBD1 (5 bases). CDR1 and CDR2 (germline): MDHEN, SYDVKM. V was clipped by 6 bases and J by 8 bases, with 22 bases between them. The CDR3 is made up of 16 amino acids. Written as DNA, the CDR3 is TGTGCCAGCAGCTTCGGTGGGGGATCGGGGGAGGAAAAACTGTTTTTT. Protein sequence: CASSFGGGSGEEKLFF.

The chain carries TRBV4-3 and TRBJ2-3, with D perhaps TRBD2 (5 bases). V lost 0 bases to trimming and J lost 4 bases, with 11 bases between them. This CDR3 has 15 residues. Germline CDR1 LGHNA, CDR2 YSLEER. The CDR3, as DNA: TGCGCCAGCAGCCAAGATTATTTGGGAGCAGATACGCAGTATTTT. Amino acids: CASSQDYLGADTQYF.

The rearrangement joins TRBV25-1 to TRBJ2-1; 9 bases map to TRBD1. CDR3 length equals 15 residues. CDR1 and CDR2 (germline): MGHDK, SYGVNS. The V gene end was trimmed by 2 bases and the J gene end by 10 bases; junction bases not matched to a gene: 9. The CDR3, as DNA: TGTGCCAGCAGTGAAAGTCCCGGGACAGGGCTAGAGCAGTTCTTC. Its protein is CASSESPGTGLEQFF.

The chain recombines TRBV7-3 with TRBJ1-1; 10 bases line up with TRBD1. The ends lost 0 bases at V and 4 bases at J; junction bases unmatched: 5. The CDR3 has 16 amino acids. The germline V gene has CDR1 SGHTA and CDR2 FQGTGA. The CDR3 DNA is TGTGCCAGCAGCTTAACGGGGACAGGGGTAGGCACTGAAGCTTTCTTT. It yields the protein CASSLTGTGVGTEAFF.

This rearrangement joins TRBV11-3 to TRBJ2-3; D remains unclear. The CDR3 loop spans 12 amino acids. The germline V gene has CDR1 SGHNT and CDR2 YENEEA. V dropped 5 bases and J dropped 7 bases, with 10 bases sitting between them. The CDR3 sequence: CASSGSDNTQYF. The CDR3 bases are TGTGCCAGCAGCGGGTCCGACAATACGCAGTATTTT.

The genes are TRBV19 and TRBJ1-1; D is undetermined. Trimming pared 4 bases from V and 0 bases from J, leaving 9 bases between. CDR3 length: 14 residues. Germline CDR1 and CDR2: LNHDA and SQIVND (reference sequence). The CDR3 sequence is CASSRTGMNTEAFF. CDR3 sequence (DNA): TGTGCCAGTAGTAGAACGGGGATGAACACTGAAGCTTTCTTT.

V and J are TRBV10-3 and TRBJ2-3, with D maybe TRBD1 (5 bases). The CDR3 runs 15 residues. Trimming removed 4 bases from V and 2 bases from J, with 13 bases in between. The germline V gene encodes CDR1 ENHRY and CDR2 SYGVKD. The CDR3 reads CAISVLGHSTDTQYF. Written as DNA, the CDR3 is TGTGCCATCAGTGTATTAGGACACTCCACAGATACGCAGTATTTT.

The CDR3 spells CASSARDRGYNEQFF. CDR3 DNA: TGTGCCAGCAGTGCTCGGGACAGGGGATACAATGAGCAGTTCTTC. The V call is TRBV6-1, the J call TRBJ2-1; 10 bases fit TRBD1. Germline V gene data show CDR1 as MNHNS and CDR2 as SASEGT. The CDR3 is 15 residues long. V lost 4 bases, J lost 4 bases, and 4 bases stayed unmatched.

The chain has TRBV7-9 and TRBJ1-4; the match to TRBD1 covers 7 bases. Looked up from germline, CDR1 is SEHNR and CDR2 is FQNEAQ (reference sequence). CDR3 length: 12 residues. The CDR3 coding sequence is TGTGGCTCTGGGCAGGGGGACGAAAAACTGTTTTTT. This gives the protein CGSGQGDEKLFF. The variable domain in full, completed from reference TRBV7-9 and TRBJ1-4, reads DTGVSQNPRHKITKRGQNVTFRCDPISEHNRLYWYRQTLGQGPEFLTYFQNEAQLEKSRLLSDRFSAERPKGSFSTLEIQRTEQGDSAMYLCGSGQGDEKLFFGSGTQLSVL.

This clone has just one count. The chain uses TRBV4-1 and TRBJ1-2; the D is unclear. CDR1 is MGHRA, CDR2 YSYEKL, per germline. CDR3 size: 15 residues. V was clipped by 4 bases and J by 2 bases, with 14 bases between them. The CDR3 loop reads CASSPSYEGNYGYTF. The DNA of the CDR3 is TGCGCCAGCAGCCCATCCTATGAGGGAAACTATGGCTACACCTTC.

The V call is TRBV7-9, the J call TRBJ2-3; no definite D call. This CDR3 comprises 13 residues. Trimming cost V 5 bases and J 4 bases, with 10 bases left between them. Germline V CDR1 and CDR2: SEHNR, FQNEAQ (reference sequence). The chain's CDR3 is CASSVAGSDTQYF. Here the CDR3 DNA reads TGTGCCAGCAGCGTCGCAGGCTCAGATACGCAGTATTTT. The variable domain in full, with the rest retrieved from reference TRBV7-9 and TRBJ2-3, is DTGVSQNPRHKITKRGQNVTFRCDPISEHNRLYWYRQTLGQGPEFLTYFQNEAQLEKSRLLSDRFSAERPKGSFSTLEIQRTEQGDSAMYLCASSVAGSDTQYFGPGTRLTVL.

CDR3 protein: CASSTTGFSGNTIYF. The CDR3 bases are TGTGCCAGCAGCACCACAGGGTTCTCTGGAAACACCATATATTTT. This chain uses TRBV9 with TRBJ1-3; TRBD1 might be the D (6 bases). Germline CDR1 reads SGDLS; CDR2 reads YYNGEE. The CDR3 covers 15 residues. V lost 4 bases and J lost 0, with 11 bases in between.

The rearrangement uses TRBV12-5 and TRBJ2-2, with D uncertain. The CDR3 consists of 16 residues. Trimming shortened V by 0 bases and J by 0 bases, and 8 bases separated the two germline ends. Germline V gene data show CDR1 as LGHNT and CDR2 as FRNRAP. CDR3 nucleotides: TGTGCTAGTGGTTTGGTACAGTTCGCGAACACCGGGGAGCTGTTTTTT. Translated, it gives CASGLVQFANTGELFF.

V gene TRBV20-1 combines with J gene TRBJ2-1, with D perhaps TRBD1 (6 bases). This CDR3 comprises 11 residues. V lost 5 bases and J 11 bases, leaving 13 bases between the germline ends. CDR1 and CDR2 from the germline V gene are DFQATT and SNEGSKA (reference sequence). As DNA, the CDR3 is TGCAGTGCTCTACAGGGTAGTCAGCAGTTCTTC. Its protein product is CSALQGSQQFF.

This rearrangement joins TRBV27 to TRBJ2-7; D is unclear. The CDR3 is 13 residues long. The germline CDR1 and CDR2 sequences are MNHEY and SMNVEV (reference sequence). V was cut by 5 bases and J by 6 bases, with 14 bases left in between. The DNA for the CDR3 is TGTGCCAGCAGTGGCGCGTTGATGGGCGAGCAGTACTTC. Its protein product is CASSGALMGEQYF.

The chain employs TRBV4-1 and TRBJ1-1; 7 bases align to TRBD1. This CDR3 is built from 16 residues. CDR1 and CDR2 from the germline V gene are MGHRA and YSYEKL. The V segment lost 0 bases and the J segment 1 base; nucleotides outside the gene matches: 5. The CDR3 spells CASSQDQNRGNTEAFF. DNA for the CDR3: TGCGCCAGCAGCCAAGATCAGAACAGGGGGAACACTGAAGCTTTCTTT.

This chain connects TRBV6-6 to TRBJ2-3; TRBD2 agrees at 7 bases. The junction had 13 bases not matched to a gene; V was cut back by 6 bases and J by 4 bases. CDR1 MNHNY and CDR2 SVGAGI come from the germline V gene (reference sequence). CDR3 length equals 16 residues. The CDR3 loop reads CASRALGSGNADTQYF. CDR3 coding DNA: TGTGCCAGCAGAGCCCTAGGGAGCGGGAATGCAGATACGCAGTATTTT.

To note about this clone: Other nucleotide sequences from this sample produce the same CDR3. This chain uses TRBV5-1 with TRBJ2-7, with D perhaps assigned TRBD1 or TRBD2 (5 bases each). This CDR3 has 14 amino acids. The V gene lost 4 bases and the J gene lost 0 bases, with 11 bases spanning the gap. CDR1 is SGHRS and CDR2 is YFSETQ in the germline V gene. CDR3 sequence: CASSLGTDSYEQYF. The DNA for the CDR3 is TGCGCCAGCAGCCTCGGGACGGACTCCTACGAGCAGTACTTC.

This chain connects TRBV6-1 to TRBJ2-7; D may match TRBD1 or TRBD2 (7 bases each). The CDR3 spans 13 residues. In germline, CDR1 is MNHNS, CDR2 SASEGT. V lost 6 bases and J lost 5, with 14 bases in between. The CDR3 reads CASRSGGDDEQYF. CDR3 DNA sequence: TGTGCCAGCAGGTCAGGGGGGGACGACGAGCAGTACTTC.

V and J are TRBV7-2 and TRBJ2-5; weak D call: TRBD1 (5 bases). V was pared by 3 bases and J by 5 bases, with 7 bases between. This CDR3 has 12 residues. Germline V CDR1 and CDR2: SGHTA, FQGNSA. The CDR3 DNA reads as TGTGCCAGCAGCTTCAGGGTGGAGACCCAGTACTTC. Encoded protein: CASSFRVETQYF.

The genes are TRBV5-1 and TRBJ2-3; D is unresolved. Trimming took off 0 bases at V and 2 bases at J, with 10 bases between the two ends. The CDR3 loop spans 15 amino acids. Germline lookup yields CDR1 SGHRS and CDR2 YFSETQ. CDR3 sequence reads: CASSLVRRFTDTQYF. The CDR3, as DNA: TGCGCCAGCAGCTTGGTCAGGCGATTCACAGATACGCAGTATTTT. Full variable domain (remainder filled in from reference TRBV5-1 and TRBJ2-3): KAGVTQTPRYLIKTRGQQVTLSCSPISGHRSVSWYQQTPGQGLQFLFEYFSETQRNKGNFPGRFSGRQFSNSRSEMNVSTLELGDSALYLCASSLVRRFTDTQYFGPGTRLTVL.

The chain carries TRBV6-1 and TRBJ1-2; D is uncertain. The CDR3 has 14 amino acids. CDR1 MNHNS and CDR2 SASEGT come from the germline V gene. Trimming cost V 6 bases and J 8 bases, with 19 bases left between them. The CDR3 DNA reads TGTGCCAGCAGCGATGCCGGTTTGGGTGGGGGCTACACCTTC. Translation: CASSDAGLGGGYTF.

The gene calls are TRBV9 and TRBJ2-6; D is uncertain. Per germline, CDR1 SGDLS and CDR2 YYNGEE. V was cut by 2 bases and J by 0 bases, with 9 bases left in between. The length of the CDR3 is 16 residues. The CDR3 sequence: CASSVDLLSGANVLTF. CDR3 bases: TGTGCCAGCAGCGTCGACCTACTCTCTGGGGCCAACGTCCTGACTTTC. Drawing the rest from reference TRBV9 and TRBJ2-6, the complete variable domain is DSGVTQTPKHLITATGQRVTLRCSPRSGDLSVYWYQQSLDQGLQFLIQYYNGEERAKGNILERFSAQQFPDLHSELNLSSLELGDSALYFCASSVDLLSGANVLTFGAGSRLTVL.